A single sample is the source of the 24 T cell receptor beta chains below, sequenced in a study of CD8+ T cells in alopecia areata. In each case, RNA was isolated and then reverse transcribed into cDNA as the sequencing template. Here immunoSEQ multiplex PCR was the method, and the copy in TCRdb shows in-frame clones only, minus some. The sample carries more than 90,000 clones, roughly 60% recorded once. Sample treatment: oral pan-JAK inhibitor, 5-10 mg twice daily. The sequenced sample was CD8+ T cells sorted from blood, obtained at week 4, from a patient treated with tofacitinib. The receptors originated from a human donor with alopecia areata.

The sample holds a few counts of this clone. The rearrangement joins TRBV7-9 to TRBJ1-2, with TRBD1 matching over 7 bases. This CDR3 has 14 residues. With V trimmed by 3 bases and J by 4 bases, 5 bases remained unmatched. Per germline, CDR1 SEHNR and CDR2 FQNEAQ (reference sequence). The CDR3 nucleotides read TGTGCCAGCAGCTTCCAGGGGGTCAGCTATGGCTACACCTTC. This sequence encodes CASSFQGVSYGYTF.

This clone was detected only once. The rearrangement joins TRBV10-3 to TRBJ2-1; D uncertain. The CDR3 contains 14 residues. Trimming removed 10 bases from V and 0 bases from J, with 13 bases in between. Germline CDR1 ENHRY, CDR2 SYGVKD. The CDR3 DNA follows: TGTGCCAGCGGTCGGTGGAGCTCCTACAATGAGCAGTTCTTC. The encoded protein is CASGRWSSYNEQFF.

The V call is TRBV29-1, the J call TRBJ1-6; D is ambiguous. The CDR3 contains 13 residues. CDR1 and CDR2 (germline): SQVTM, ANQGSEA. V was shortened by 2 bases and J by 3 bases, with 5 bases between the two germline ends. The CDR3 coding sequence is TGCAGCGTTGAACAGAACTATAATTCACCCCTCCACTTT. Its protein is CSVEQNYNSPLHF.

A single count supports this clone. The chain recombines TRBV5-1 with TRBJ2-1; D may match TRBD1 or TRBD2 (5 bases each). CDR3 length: 14 residues. In germline, CDR1 is SGHRS, CDR2 YFSETQ. V lost 0 bases to trimming and J lost 5 bases, with 9 bases between them. The CDR3 spells CASSLAGADNEQFF. CDR3 nucleotides: TGCGCCAGCAGCTTGGCCGGGGCCGACAATGAGCAGTTCTTC. Complete variable domain (other parts from reference TRBV5-1 and TRBJ2-1): KAGVTQTPRYLIKTRGQQVTLSCSPISGHRSVSWYQQTPGQGLQFLFEYFSETQRNKGNFPGRFSGRQFSNSRSEMNVSTLELGDSALYLCASSLAGADNEQFFGPGTRLTVL.

The rearrangement links TRBV18 to TRBJ2-6, with 8 bases that match TRBD1. The CDR3 runs 20 residues. V was pared by 3 bases and J by 0 bases, with 13 bases of the junction left unmatched. Germline V gene sequence: CDR1 KGHSH, CDR2 LQKENI. The CDR3 DNA follows: TGTGCCAGCTCACCTTTCCCGGCGGGACAGGACAACTCTGGGGCCAACGTCCTGACTTTC. Amino acid sequence: CASSPFPAGQDNSGANVLTF.

This clone was seen a few times. This chain connects TRBV4-3 to TRBJ2-1; D ambiguous. The CDR3 extends over 17 amino acids. Germline V gene lookup returns CDR1 LGHNA and CDR2 YSLEER. V was clipped by 0 bases and J by 0 bases, with 12 bases between them. The CDR3 spells CASSQDGTVSSYNEQFF. For the CDR3, the DNA is TGCGCCAGCAGCCAAGATGGTACGGTGAGCTCCTACAATGAGCAGTTCTTC.

The table lists this clone with a few counts. The chain joins TRBV29-1 to TRBJ1-3; D remains ambiguous. This CDR3 region has 14 residues. Germline CDR1 and CDR2: SQVTM and ANQGSEA. Between the trimmed V and J ends, which lost 7 bases and 0 bases, there was a span of 13 bases. CDR3 residues: CSAIPVDSGNTIYF. The DNA of the CDR3 is TGCAGCGCCATACCGGTGGACTCTGGAAACACCATATATTTT.

The gene calls are TRBV27 and TRBJ2-7; the match to TRBD2 covers 8 bases. CDR3 length: 14 amino acids. The germline V gene encodes CDR1 MNHEY and CDR2 SMNVEV (reference sequence). V trimming: 0 bases; J trimming: 3 bases; junction bases outside the gene matches: 1. The chain's CDR3 is CASSLSTSGYEQYF. CDR3 nucleotides: TGTGCCAGCAGTTTATCAACTAGCGGCTACGAGCAGTACTTC.

This clone showed up just a few times. The chain employs TRBV2 and TRBJ2-7; 12 nucleotides agree with TRBD2. Trimming removed 10 bases from V and 0 bases from J; junction bases left unmatched: 7. Per germline, CDR1 SNHLY and CDR2 FYNNEI. The CDR3 sequence is 15 residues long. CDR3 loop: CATTGLAGLSYEQYF. The DNA of the CDR3 is TGTGCCACCACCGGACTAGCGGGGCTCTCCTACGAGCAGTACTTC. Looking up the rest from reference TRBV2 and TRBJ2-7 gives the full variable domain: EPEVTQTPSHQVTQMGQEVILRCVPISNHLYFYWYRQILGQKVEFLVSFYNNEISEKSEIFDDQFSVERPDGSNFTLKIRSTKLEDSAMYFCATTGLAGLSYEQYFGPGTRLTVT.

In this sample, this clone turned up a few times. V usage is TRBV9 and J usage is TRBJ2-6, with 9 bases identical to TRBD1. This CDR3 contains 16 residues. V dropped 3 bases and J dropped 4; count of bases not matched to a gene: 5. Germline loops: CDR1 SGDLS, CDR2 YYNGEE. As DNA, the CDR3 is TGTGCCAGCAGCGCGGGACAGGGTTCGGGGGCCAACGTCCTGACTTTC. It codes for CASSAGQGSGANVLTF.

V gene TRBV4-1 combines with J gene TRBJ2-3; D is unresolved. Germline CDR1 is MGHRA and CDR2 is YSYEKL. Trimming removed 2 bases from V and 5 bases from J, with 8 bases in between. CDR3 size: 13 residues. The CDR3, as DNA: TGCGCCAGCAGCCAATTATTACGAGATACGCAGTATTTT. Its protein is CASSQLLRDTQYF.

The V and J genes are TRBV9 and TRBJ2-1; D remains ambiguous. This CDR3 has 12 residues. With 3 bases removed from V and 6 bases from J, the gap between germline ends came to 7 bases. Germline CDR1 reads SGDLS; CDR2 reads YYNGEE. CDR3 DNA sequence: TGTGCCAGCAGCGGATTTCTCAATGAGCAGTTCTTC. Amino acid sequence: CASSGFLNEQFF.

The chain uses TRBV29-1 and TRBJ2-7; possibly TRBD1 for D (7 bases). The length of the CDR3 is 14 residues. With 6 bases removed from V and 4 bases from J, the gap between germline ends came to 19 bases. Germline values: CDR1 SQVTM, CDR2 ANQGSEA. The CDR3 sequence is CSVDSGGGRYEQYF. CDR3 in DNA: TGCAGCGTGGATTCAGGGGGAGGTAGATACGAGCAGTACTTC.

This clone appeared once. This chain links TRBV7-8 with TRBJ2-7; TRBD1 aligns across 7 bases. V shed 5 bases and J 0 bases; nucleotides not matched to a gene: 7. Germline V CDR1 and CDR2: SGHVS, FQNEAQ. The CDR3 extends over 15 amino acids. CDR3 amino acids: CASSVDRSLSYEQYF. CDR3 sequence (DNA): TGTGCCAGCAGCGTGGACAGGAGCCTCTCCTACGAGCAGTACTTC.

V is TRBV11-1 and J is TRBJ1-2; D call uncertain. The CDR3 spans 14 residues. The germline V gene has CDR1 SGHAT and CDR2 FQDESV (reference sequence). The V gene lost 1 base and the J gene lost 2 bases, with 8 bases spanning the gap. CDR3: CASSLEVGNYGYTF. CDR3 nucleotides: TGTGCCAGCAGCTTAGAAGTCGGAAACTATGGCTACACCTTC.

The chain uses TRBV29-1 and TRBJ2-3, with TRBD1 as a possible D gene (6 bases). V dropped 0 bases and J dropped 10 bases, with 17 bases sitting between them. This CDR3 spans 14 amino acids. Per germline, CDR1 SQVTM and CDR2 ANQGSEA. This chain's CDR3 is CSVEERDNEGAQYF. The CDR3, as DNA: TGCAGCGTTGAAGAACGGGACAACGAGGGAGCGCAGTATTTT.

The CDR3 here is CASSLEQGGSLRQPQHF. In DNA form, the CDR3 reads TGCGCCAGCAGCTTGGAGCAGGGGGGCAGCCTGCGTCAGCCCCAGCATTTT. The chain combines TRBV5-1 with TRBJ1-5; 7 bases fit TRBD1. J lost 6 bases, V lost 0 bases, and 12 bases had no gene match. The germline V gene encodes CDR1 SGHRS and CDR2 YFSETQ. This CDR3 region has 17 residues. Supplemented by reference TRBV5-1 and TRBJ1-5, the full variable domain reads KAGVTQTPRYLIKTRGQQVTLSCSPISGHRSVSWYQQTPGQGLQFLFEYFSETQRNKGNFPGRFSGRQFSNSRSEMNVSTLELGDSALYLCASSLEQGGSLRQPQHFGDGTRLSIL.

This clone was found a few times. The genes are TRBV30 and TRBJ1-3, with D maybe TRBD1 (6 bases). CDR1 is GTSNPN and CDR2 is SVGIG in the germline V gene (reference sequence). Trimming shortened V by 4 bases and J by 2 bases, and 21 bases separated the two germline ends. The CDR3 has 17 residues. The CDR3 is CAWKKGRGPLAGNTIYF. The CDR3 DNA sequence: TGTGCCTGGAAGAAAGGCAGGGGACCCCTTGCTGGAAACACCATATATTTT. Complete variable domain (other parts from reference TRBV30 and TRBJ1-3): SQTIHQWPATLVQPVGSPLSLECTVEGTSNPNLYWYRQAAGRGLQLLFYSVGIGQISSEVPQNLSASRPQDRQFILSSKKLLLSDSGFYLCAWKKGRGPLAGNTIYFGEGSWLTVV.

The chain carries TRBV5-1 and TRBJ2-7; tentatively, D is TRBD2 (6 bases). Germline V gene lookup returns CDR1 SGHRS and CDR2 YFSETQ. Trimming left V 0 bases short and J 2 bases short, with 12 bases between. This CDR3 spans 15 amino acids. The CDR3 sequence is CASSLDPGLAYEQYF. Here the CDR3 DNA reads TGCGCCAGCAGCTTGGACCCGGGACTCGCCTACGAGCAGTACTTC.

The sample holds a few counts of this clone. This sequence joins TRBV27 and TRBJ1-5, with D tentatively TRBD1 (5 bases). In germline, CDR1 is MNHEY, CDR2 SMNVEV (reference sequence). The CDR3 length is 15 residues. Trimming stripped 3 bases from V and 6 bases from J, with 15 bases between. Here the CDR3 reads CASSLAGREGQPQHF. CDR3 DNA sequence: TGTGCCAGCAGTTTGGCAGGGCGGGAGGGTCAGCCCCAGCATTTT.

On this clone itself: Other DNA sequences from this sample encode an identical CDR3 as well. The V gene is TRBV30, the J gene TRBJ1-1; no reliable D call. The CDR3 has 13 amino acids. The V end lost 0 bases, the J end lost 2 bases, and 7 bases lay between the germline ends. CDR1 is GTSNPN, CDR2 SVGIG, per germline (reference sequence). CDR3 sequence (DNA): TGTGCCTGGAGTGTAGGACTAAACACTGAAGCTTTCTTT. Translating it yields CAWSVGLNTEAFF.

This clone came up a few times. This chain links TRBV29-1 with TRBJ1-1, with D uncertain. This CDR3 region has 9 residues. Germline CDR1 and CDR2: SQVTM and ANQGSEA. V shed 1 base and J shed 12 bases, with 6 bases lying between them. DNA of the CDR3: TGCAGCGTTGAAGGCCCGTCTTTCTTT. Its translation: CSVEGPSFF.

V gene TRBV30 combines with J gene TRBJ1-2, with 8 bases lining up with TRBD1. Germline V gene lookup returns CDR1 GTSNPN and CDR2 SVGIG (reference sequence). The CDR3 length is 13 residues. V lost 1 base, J lost 6 bases, and 4 bases stayed unmatched. CDR3 loop: CAWSGTGLDGYTF. The DNA for the CDR3 is TGTGCCTGGAGTGGGACAGGGTTGGATGGCTACACCTTC.

V and J are TRBV30 and TRBJ2-2; 7 bases agree with TRBD1. This CDR3 contains 17 residues. Germline CDR1 and CDR2: GTSNPN and SVGIG (reference sequence). V dropped 5 bases and J dropped 1; count of bases not matched to a gene: 13. The CDR3 nucleotides read TGTGCCTGGGGGAGCCGAACGGACAGGCTGAACACCGGGGAGCTGTTTTTT. Translating gives CAWGSRTDRLNTGELFF.